This passage covers 30 T cell receptor beta chains from one sample sequenced in a study of T cell changes during pregnancy in multiple sclerosis. The data were produced by immunoSEQ multiplex PCR, yet TCRdb's version contains in-frame clones alone and is incomplete. The data hold tens of thousands of clones, with 70% to 90% observed a single time. The sequences come from CD4+ T cells from peripheral blood mononuclear cells, collected after pregnancy. All receptors come from a female donor with multiple sclerosis, enrolled in a pregnancy study.

The J gene is TRBJ2-3, the V gene TRBV19; 8 bases are a match to TRBD2. The CDR3 is 16 amino acids. Germline-derived CDR1 and CDR2 are LNHDA and SQIVND (reference sequence). V gave up 5 bases and J gave up 5 bases; unmatched junction bases: 12. As DNA, the CDR3 is TGTGCCAGTAGTGGTTCGTTAGCGGGACGGGGAGATACGCAGTATTTT. Translated: CASSGSLAGRGDTQYF.

The chain employs TRBV5-4 and TRBJ2-1; 7 bases are shared with TRBD2. There are 14 residues in the CDR3. In germline, CDR1 is SGHNT, CDR2 YYREEE (reference sequence). Germline trimming cut 8 bases from V and 4 bases from J; bases unmatched to any gene: 9. Here the CDR3 DNA reads TGTGCCAGTACGGAGCGGGGCCGTTACAATGAGCAGTTCTTC. Protein sequence: CASTERGRYNEQFF.

This chain connects TRBV27 to TRBJ2-1; TRBD1 agrees at 7 bases. The V gene end was trimmed by 6 bases and the J gene end by 5 bases; junction bases not matched to a gene: 10. Germline V gives CDR1 MNHEY, CDR2 SMNVEV (reference sequence). CDR3 length: 15 amino acids. CDR3 loop: CASSLQGWADNEQFF. In DNA, the CDR3 is TGTGCCAGCAGCTTACAGGGGTGGGCCGACAATGAGCAGTTCTTC.

The chain carries TRBV30 and TRBJ2-7, with unresolved D. This CDR3 comprises 13 residues. Germline loops: CDR1 GTSNPN, CDR2 SVGIG (reference sequence). V lost 1 base to trimming and J lost 3 bases, with 10 bases between them. The CDR3 protein is CAWSGGPVYEQYF. The CDR3 bases are TGTGCCTGGAGTGGAGGCCCCGTCTACGAGCAGTACTTC.

The rearrangement joins TRBV5-1 to TRBJ2-7; 8 nucleotides match TRBD1. V dropped 0 bases and J dropped 2; count of bases not matched to a gene: 4. Germline V gene lookup returns CDR1 SGHRS and CDR2 YFSETQ. This CDR3 region has 15 residues. DNA of the CDR3: TGCGCCAGCAGCTTGGTCGGACAGGGACCCTACGAGCAGTACTTC. Protein product: CASSLVGQGPYEQYF.

The chain links TRBV5-1 to TRBJ2-7, with TRBD2 identical over 9 bases. The CDR3 runs to 14 residues. Trimming removed 7 bases from V and 3 bases from J; junction bases left unmatched: 8. Germline CDR1 SGHRS, CDR2 YFSETQ. The CDR3 is CASGDPSGNYEQYF. CDR3 nucleotides: TGCGCCAGCGGGGACCCTAGCGGGAACTACGAGCAGTACTTC.

The V gene is TRBV5-4, the J gene TRBJ2-1, with a weak D call TRBD2 (6 bases). Trimming took 5 bases from V and 6 from J, leaving 15 bases between them. CDR3 length: 14 residues. The germline CDR1 and CDR2 sequences are SGHNT and YYREEE (reference sequence). The CDR3 is CASSPGLAGNEQFF. The CDR3 DNA reads TGTGCCAGCAGTCCGGGACTCGCGGGCAATGAGCAGTTCTTC.

The V call is TRBV6-5, the J call TRBJ2-7, with D maybe TRBD2 (6 bases). Trimming took off 6 bases at V and 7 bases at J, with 19 bases between the two ends. This CDR3 comprises 14 residues. CDR1 MNHEY and CDR2 SVGAGI come from the germline V gene. The CDR3 coding sequence is TGTGCCAGCAGAAGACCGGGACTCCCGGGAGAGCAGTACTTC. Protein product: CASRRPGLPGEQYF.

J is TRBJ1-3 and V is TRBV28, with 9 bases lining up with TRBD1. Germline lookup yields CDR1 MDHEN and CDR2 SYDVKM. The CDR3 has 13 residues. V gave up 4 bases and J gave up 11 bases; unmatched junction bases: 6. CDR3 amino acids: CASSSGQGRSIYF. The CDR3 DNA is TGTGCCAGCAGTTCGGGACAGGGAAGGTCCATATATTTT.

The chain is built from TRBV4-1 and TRBJ1-2; the D gene is possibly TRBD1 (6 bases). Germline V gene data show CDR1 as MGHRA and CDR2 as YSYEKL. V gave up 1 base and J gave up 2 bases, with 14 bases separating them. This CDR3 region has 16 residues. CDR3 coding DNA: TGCGCCAGCAGCCAAGTTTTCCGGCAGGGGAACTATGGCTACACCTTC. It codes for CASSQVFRQGNYGYTF.

This rearrangement joins TRBV11-2 to TRBJ1-2; 9 nucleotides match TRBD1. V was clipped by 5 bases and J by 5 bases; unmatched bases: 6. Germline CDR1 SGHAT, CDR2 FQNNGV. CDR3 length equals 14 residues. CDR3 amino acids: CASSRDRDVYGYTF. For the CDR3, the DNA is TGTGCCAGCAGCCGGGACAGGGATGTATATGGCTACACCTTC.

The rearrangement uses TRBV6-6 and TRBJ2-7; D ambiguous. V was cut by 5 bases and J by 3 bases, with 8 bases left in between. CDR1 is MNHNY, CDR2 SVGAGI, per germline (reference sequence). The CDR3 covers 12 residues. CDR3 DNA sequence: TGTGCCAGCAGTGACACCCACTACGAGCAGTACTTC. Translated, it gives CASSDTHYEQYF.

Only one count was recorded for this clone. This rearrangement joins TRBV7-2 to TRBJ2-5; 8 bases are a match to TRBD1. This CDR3 comprises 15 residues. The ends lost 5 bases at V and 2 bases at J; junction bases unmatched: 7. CDR1 is SGHTA and CDR2 is FQGNSA in the germline V gene. CDR3 nucleotides: TGTGCCAGCAGCCCGGGGACAGGCCGTCAAGAGACCCAGTACTTC. Its protein product is CASSPGTGRQETQYF.

The chain has TRBV12-2 and TRBJ2-7; TRBD2, the table's D call, was not compared with the DNA. TRBV12-2 is a recognized pseudogene. This CDR3 is 15 amino acids long. CDR3 region: CASRLAPGLPYEQYF. The DNA for the CDR3 is TGTGCAAGTCGCTTAGCTCCGGGACTCCCCTACGAGCAGTACTTC.

This rearrangement joins TRBV7-6 to TRBJ2-7; TRBD2 aligns across 10 bases. The CDR3 covers 15 residues. Trimming took 1 base from V and 5 from J; bases not matched to a gene: 5. The germline CDR1 and CDR2 sequences are SGHVS and FNYEAQ. In DNA form, the CDR3 reads TGTGCCAGCAGCTTAGGGCTAGCGGGAGATGACGAGCAGTACTTC. This sequence encodes CASSLGLAGDDEQYF. Complete variable domain (other parts from reference TRBV7-6 and TRBJ2-7): GAGVSQSPRYKVTKRGQDVALRCDPISGHVSLYWYRQALGQGPEFLTYFNYEAQQDKSGLPNDRFSAERPEGSISTLTIQRTEQRDSAMYRCASSLGLAGDDEQYFGPGTRLTVT.

The V gene is TRBV9, the J gene TRBJ2-7, with 13 bases lining up with TRBD2. The CDR3 totals 16 residues. Germline lookup yields CDR1 SGDLS and CDR2 YYNGEE. Germline trimming cut 4 bases from V and 6 bases from J; bases unmatched to any gene: 10. The CDR3 nucleotides are TGTGCCAGCAGCTCCTCCCCCCGGACTAGCGGGGGCGAGCAGTACTTC. Amino acids: CASSSSPRTSGGEQYF.

The table lists this clone with a count of one. The genes are TRBV2 and TRBJ2-1, with 7 bases aligning to TRBD2. The CDR3 spans 16 residues. The junction had 8 bases not matched to a gene; V was cut back by 4 bases and J by 2 bases. Germline lookup yields CDR1 SNHLY and CDR2 FYNNEI. The CDR3 sequence is CASSGPSGGTYNEQFF. The CDR3 coding sequence is TGTGCCAGCAGTGGTCCTAGCGGAGGGACCTACAATGAGCAGTTCTTC.

The CDR3 is CASSPETGLQPQHF. As DNA, the CDR3 is TGTGCCAGCAGCCCCGAGACAGGGCTTCAGCCCCAGCATTTT. V usage is TRBV6-5 and J usage is TRBJ1-5; 7 positions agree with TRBD1. The CDR3 loop spans 14 amino acids. Trimming took 6 bases from V and 6 from J; bases not matched to a gene: 8. Germline V gene sequence: CDR1 MNHEY, CDR2 SVGAGI.

The chain joins TRBV7-2 to TRBJ2-5; D may be TRBD2 (6 bases). The CDR3 has 15 amino acids. The germline V gene has CDR1 SGHTA and CDR2 FQGNSA. The ends were cut back, 3 bases at V and 5 bases at J, with 16 bases in the middle. The CDR3 region has the DNA TGTGCCAGCAGCTTGTCTTATCGCGGGGAGGAGACCCAGTACTTC. It is translated as CASSLSYRGEETQYF. Looking up the rest from reference TRBV7-2 and TRBJ2-5 gives the full variable domain: GAGVSQSPSNKVTEKGKDVELRCDPISGHTALYWYRQSLGQGLEFLIYFQGNSAPDKSGLPSDRFSAERTGGSVSTLTIQRTQQEDSAVYLCASSLSYRGEETQYFGPGTRLLVL.

This chain uses TRBV5-1 with TRBJ2-3; 9 nucleotides match TRBD2. Germline CDR1 SGHRS, CDR2 YFSETQ. The V gene end was trimmed by 0 bases and the J gene end by 2 bases; junction bases not matched to a gene: 7. The length of the CDR3 is 17 residues. CDR3 sequence (DNA): TGCGCCAGCAGCTTGGTAGGTAGCGGGAGTCTCACAGATACGCAGTATTTT. Translating gives CASSLVGSGSLTDTQYF.

CDR3 in amino acids: CASSDLSSGSAGANVLTF. CDR3 in DNA: TGTGCCAGCAGTGATTTATCTAGCGGGAGTGCCGGGGCCAACGTCCTGACTTTC. V usage is TRBV2 and J usage is TRBJ2-6; TRBD2 matches at 10 bases. Losses at the gene ends were 3 bases for V and 4 bases for J; bases not matched to a gene: 9. Germline assignment: CDR1 SNHLY and CDR2 FYNNEI. The CDR3 extends over 18 amino acids.

V usage is TRBV7-2 and J usage is TRBJ2-1; TRBD2 is a possible D gene (6 bases). Trimming took 0 bases from V and 6 from J, leaving 12 bases between them. Germline V gene data show CDR1 as SGHTA and CDR2 as FQGNSA. The CDR3 sequence is 15 residues long. The CDR3 here is CASSLAPRETNEQFF. CDR3 coding DNA: TGTGCCAGCAGCTTAGCGCCTCGGGAGACCAATGAGCAGTTCTTC.

The chain combines TRBV19 with TRBJ2-7; 7 positions agree with TRBD2. CDR1 is LNHDA and CDR2 is SQIVND in the germline V gene (reference sequence). This CDR3 is built from 12 residues. The ends lost 6 bases at V and 7 bases at J; junction bases unmatched: 6. CDR3 protein: CASRGTGGEQYF. CDR3 nucleotides: TGTGCCAGTAGAGGGACCGGGGGGGAGCAGTACTTC. The whole variable domain, filled in from reference TRBV19 and TRBJ2-7, reads DGGITQSPKYLFRKEGQNVTLSCEQNLNHDAMYWYRQDPGQGLRLIYYSQIVNDFQKGDIAEGYSVSREKKESFPLTVTSAQKNPTAFYLCASRGTGGEQYFGPGTRLTVT.

V gene TRBV12-5 combines with J gene TRBJ2-1; 7 nucleotides line up with TRBD2. Germline V lookup: CDR1 LGHNT, CDR2 FRNRAP. The CDR3 is 15 amino acids. V dropped 7 bases and J dropped 9; count of bases not matched to a gene: 15. As DNA, the CDR3 is TGTGCTAGTGCCCCCCCAGACGGACTAGTGCTTGAGCAGTTCTTC. Translating gives CASAPPDGLVLEQFF.

The rearrangement links TRBV5-1 to TRBJ2-3, with D perhaps TRBD2 (5 bases). The germline V gene encodes CDR1 SGHRS and CDR2 YFSETQ. The CDR3 length is 14 residues. V gave up 2 bases and J gave up 5 bases, with 12 bases separating them. For the CDR3, the DNA is TGCGCCAGCAGCTTCCTAGCCGGGGAAGATACGCAGTATTTT. Translation: CASSFLAGEDTQYF. Full variable domain (outside the CDR3, taken from reference TRBV5-1 and TRBJ2-3): KAGVTQTPRYLIKTRGQQVTLSCSPISGHRSVSWYQQTPGQGLQFLFEYFSETQRNKGNFPGRFSGRQFSNSRSEMNVSTLELGDSALYLCASSFLAGEDTQYFGPGTRLTVL.

The chain joins TRBV14 to TRBJ1-2; TRBD1 matches at 9 bases. Germline V lookup: CDR1 SGHDN, CDR2 FVKESK. This CDR3 is 15 amino acids long. V lost 0 bases, J lost 7 bases, and 6 bases stayed unmatched. The CDR3 reads CASSQDYRGLGGYTF. CDR3 sequence (DNA): TGTGCCAGCAGCCAAGATTACAGGGGGCTGGGTGGCTACACCTTC.

CDR3 amino acids: CASSTSGLMGQPQHF. The CDR3 bases are TGTGCCAGCAGCACCTCAGGGTTAATGGGACAGCCCCAGCATTTT. V is TRBV7-2 and J is TRBJ1-5; a weak D match, TRBD1 (5 bases). This CDR3 region has 15 residues. V was clipped by 5 bases and J by 7 bases, with 18 bases between them. The germline V gene encodes CDR1 SGHTA and CDR2 FQGNSA.

This clone came up once. V usage is TRBV21-1 and J usage is TRBJ2-3; TRBD1 is the table's D call and was not checked against the DNA. TRBV21-1 is marked as a pseudogene. This CDR3 contains 22 residues. The CDR3 nucleotides are TGTGCCAGCAGCCTTCAACCTCTACCTCCGGGACAGAGAATTCCTAGCACAGATACGCAGTATTTT. It translates to CASSLQPLPPGQRIPSTDTQYF.

The chain is built from TRBV4-1 and TRBJ2-1; D is perhaps TRBD2 (5 bases). The CDR3 loop spans 12 amino acids. The V end was cut by 1 base, the J end by 10 bases, with 8 bases between. CDR1 is MGHRA and CDR2 is YSYEKL in the germline V gene. CDR3 bases: TGCGCCAGCAGCCAAGTATGGAGGGAGCAGTTCTTC. It yields the protein CASSQVWREQFF.

The chain couples TRBV4-1 to TRBJ1-5, with TRBD1 matching over 9 bases. Looked up from germline, CDR1 is MGHRA and CDR2 is YSYEKL. With 0 bases clipped from V and 4 bases from J, the junction kept 4 bases outside the gene matches. The CDR3 totals 16 residues. The CDR3 loop is CASSQDLGQGNQPQHF. The CDR3 coding sequence is TGCGCCAGCAGCCAAGATCTCGGACAGGGGAATCAGCCCCAGCATTTT.